This T cell receptor beta chain was retrieved from a study of OX40 agonist ivuxolimab in advanced cancers. Context from the whole study: The costimulatory receptor OX40 (CD134) was targeted by ivuxolimab, a fully human IgG2 agonistic monoclonal antibody. Patients were allowed to have had prior anti-PD-1, anti-PD-L1 or anti-CTLA-4 therapy, and 40% of the dose-escalation patients had been treated with checkpoint inhibitors. In the dose-escalation cohort, 75% to 90% of patients were male, and the mean age was approximately 60 years with a range of about 23 to 79. Peripheral TCRbeta sequencing aimed to test whether ivuxolimab altered TCR sequence diversity and caused clonal T-cell expansion. The paper covers the monotherapy dose-escalation part of the phase I ivuxolimab trial, which included N of about 50 patients. Of the approximately 54 dose-escalation patients, hepatocellular carcinoma was present in about 20, melanoma in approximately 15, renal cell carcinoma in 9 and head and neck cancer in 9. Intravenous ivuxolimab was administered to patients every 2 weeks at six dose levels: 0.01, 0.1, 0.3, 1.5, 3 and 10 mg/kg. Partial responses occurred in three dose-escalation patients, of whom one had hepatocellular carcinoma and two had cutaneous melanoma.

The sample holds a few counts of this clone. Its antigen remains undetermined. There are no base qualities to consult, and no much larger clone falls within one base. Overall study outcomes, separate from this receptor: After ivuxolimab, CD8+ T cells had more expanded clones than CD4+ T cells on average. At doses of 0.1 to 3.0 mg/kg, clonal expansion of both CD4+ and CD8+ T cells in blood was seen between baseline and week 6. Low levels of normalized T-cell clonal expansion were also seen in some patients who did not respond. In partial responders in the 0.1-3.0 mg/kg groups, normalized peripheral clonal expansion was found to be among the lowest, especially among CD8+ T cells. Which antigens the clonally expanded peripheral T cells were specific for was not determined.

Patients with autoimmune disease history or receiving systemic immunosuppression were excluded from the trial. Peripheral blood for TCR sequencing was drawn from every dose cohort at baseline, at cycle 4 day 1 and at cycle 7 day 1. The samples were taken from a phase I, first-in-human, multicenter, open-label dose-escalation trial of ivuxolimab. The trial enrolled adults with locally advanced or metastatic head and neck squamous cell, hepatocellular, melanoma or renal cell carcinoma. CD4+ and CD8+ T cells were sorted separately from peripheral blood before TCR sequencing. The CDR3 has 14 amino acids, counting the end cysteine and phenylalanine. Left in the record is the CDR3 DNA by itself, 42 bases read in frame from the first base. CDR1 and CDR2, per the germline V gene, are MGHRA and YSYEKL. A distance of 15 bases separates the germline ends of V and J, which lose 3 bases and 6 bases respectively.

Genomic DNA was extracted from sorted cells for sequencing of the TCRbeta CDR3 region. The immunoSEQ Assay was used to sequence the TCRbeta CDR3 regions. TCRdb carries this immuneACCESS record with in-frame sequences only. Its versions omit some clonotypes, under half of them owing to an unresolved V gene in the studies checked, with the rest unexplained. The sample has about 36,000 clones on record, about 78% of them singletons. The ten largest clonotypes hold roughly 13% of the sample. The sequence came from an adult with an advanced solid tumor such as melanoma, head and neck, liver or kidney cancer. The sample here was CD4+ or CD8+ T cells sorted from blood, taken in a trial of the OX40 agonist ivuxolimab. Recombination linked TRBV4-1 to TRBJ2-7; the D gene cannot be named for sure. In nucleotide form, the sequence is TGCGCCAGCAGCCAGGACGGAATATTTCTCGAGCAGTACTTC. Translated, this gives CASSQDGIFLEQYF.